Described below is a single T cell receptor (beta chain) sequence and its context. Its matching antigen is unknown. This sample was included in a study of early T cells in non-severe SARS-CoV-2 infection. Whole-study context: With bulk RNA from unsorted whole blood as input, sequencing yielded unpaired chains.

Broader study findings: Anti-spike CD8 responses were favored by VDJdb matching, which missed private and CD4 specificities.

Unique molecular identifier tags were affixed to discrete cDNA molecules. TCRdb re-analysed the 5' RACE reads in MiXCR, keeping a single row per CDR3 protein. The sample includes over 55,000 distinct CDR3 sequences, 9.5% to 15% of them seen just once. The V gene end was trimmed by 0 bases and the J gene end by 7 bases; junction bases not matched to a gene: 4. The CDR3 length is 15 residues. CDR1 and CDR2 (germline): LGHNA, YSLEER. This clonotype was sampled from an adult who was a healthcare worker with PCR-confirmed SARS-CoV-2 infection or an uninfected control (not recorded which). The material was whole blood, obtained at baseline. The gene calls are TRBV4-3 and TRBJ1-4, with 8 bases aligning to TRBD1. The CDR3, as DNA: TGCGCCAGCAGCCAAGAGTCAGGGGGCGGTGAAAAACTGTTTTTT. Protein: CASSQESGGGEKLFF.